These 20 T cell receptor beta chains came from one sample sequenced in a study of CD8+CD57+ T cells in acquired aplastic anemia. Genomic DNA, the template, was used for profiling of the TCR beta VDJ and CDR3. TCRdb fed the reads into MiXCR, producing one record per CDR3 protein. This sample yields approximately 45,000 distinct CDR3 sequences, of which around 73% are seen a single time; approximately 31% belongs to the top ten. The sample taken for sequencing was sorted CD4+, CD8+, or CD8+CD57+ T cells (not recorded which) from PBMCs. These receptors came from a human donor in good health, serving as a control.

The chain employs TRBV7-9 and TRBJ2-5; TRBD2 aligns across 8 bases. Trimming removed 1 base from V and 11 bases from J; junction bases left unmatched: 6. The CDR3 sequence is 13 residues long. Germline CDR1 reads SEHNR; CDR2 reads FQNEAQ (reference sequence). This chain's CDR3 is CASSLVAAGEQYF. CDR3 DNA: TGTGCCAGCAGCTTAGTCGCAGCGGGGGAACAGTACTTC.

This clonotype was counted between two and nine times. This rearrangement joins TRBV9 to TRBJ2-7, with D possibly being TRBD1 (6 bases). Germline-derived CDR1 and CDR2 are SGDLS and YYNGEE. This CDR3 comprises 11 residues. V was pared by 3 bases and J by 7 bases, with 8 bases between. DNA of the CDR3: TGTGCCAGCAGCGGAGGGGGAGAGCAGTACTTC. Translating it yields CASSGGGEQYF.

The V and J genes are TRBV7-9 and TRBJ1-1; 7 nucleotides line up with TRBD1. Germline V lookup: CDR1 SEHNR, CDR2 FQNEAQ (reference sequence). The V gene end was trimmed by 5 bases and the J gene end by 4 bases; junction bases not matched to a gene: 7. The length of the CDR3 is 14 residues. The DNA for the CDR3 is TGTGCCAGCAGCCTAGGGGGCTTTGGCACTGAAGCTTTCTTT. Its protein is CASSLGGFGTEAFF. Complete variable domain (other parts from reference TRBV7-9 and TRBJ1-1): DTGVSQNPRHKITKRGQNVTFRCDPISEHNRLYWYRQTLGQGPEFLTYFQNEAQLEKSRLLSDRFSAERPKGSFSTLEIQRTEQGDSAMYLCASSLGGFGTEAFFGQGTRLTVV.

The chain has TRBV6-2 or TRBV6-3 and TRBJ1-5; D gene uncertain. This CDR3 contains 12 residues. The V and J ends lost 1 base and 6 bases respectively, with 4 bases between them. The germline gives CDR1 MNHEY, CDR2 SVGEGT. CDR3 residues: CASSYWSQPQHF. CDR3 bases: TGTGCCAGCAGTTACTGGTCTCAGCCCCAGCATTTT.

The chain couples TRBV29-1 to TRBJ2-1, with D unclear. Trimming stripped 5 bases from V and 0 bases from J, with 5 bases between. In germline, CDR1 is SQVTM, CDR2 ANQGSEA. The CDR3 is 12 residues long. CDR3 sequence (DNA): TGCAGCGTTATGAGCTCCTACAATGAGCAGTTCTTC. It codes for CSVMSSYNEQFF.

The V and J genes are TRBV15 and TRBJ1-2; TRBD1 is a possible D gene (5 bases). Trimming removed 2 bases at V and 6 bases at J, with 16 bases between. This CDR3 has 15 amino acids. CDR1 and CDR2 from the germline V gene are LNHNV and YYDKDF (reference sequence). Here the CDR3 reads CATSRYDRVLDGYTF. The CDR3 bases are TGTGCCACCAGCAGATATGACAGAGTCCTCGATGGCTACACCTTC.

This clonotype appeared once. CDR3 amino acids: CAISEASLTDTQYF. CDR3 nucleotide sequence: TGTGCCATCAGTGAGGCTAGCCTCACAGATACGCAGTATTTT. The genes are TRBV10-3 and TRBJ2-3, with D perhaps TRBD2 (5 bases). Germline values: CDR1 ENHRY, CDR2 SYGVKD. This CDR3 contains 14 residues. The ends were cut back, 2 bases at V and 2 bases at J, with 8 bases in the middle.

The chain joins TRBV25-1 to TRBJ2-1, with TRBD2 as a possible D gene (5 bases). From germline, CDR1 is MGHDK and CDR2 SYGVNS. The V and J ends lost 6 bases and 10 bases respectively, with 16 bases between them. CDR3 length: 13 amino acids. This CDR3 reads CASSSGAAEEQFF. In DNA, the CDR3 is TGTGCCAGCAGCTCCGGAGCGGCTGAGGAGCAGTTCTTC.

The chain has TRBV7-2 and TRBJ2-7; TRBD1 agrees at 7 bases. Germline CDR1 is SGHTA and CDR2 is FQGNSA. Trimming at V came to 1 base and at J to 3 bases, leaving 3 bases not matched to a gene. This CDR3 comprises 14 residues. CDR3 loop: CASSLEDRDYEQYF. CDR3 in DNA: TGTGCCAGCAGCTTAGAAGACAGGGACTACGAGCAGTACTTC.

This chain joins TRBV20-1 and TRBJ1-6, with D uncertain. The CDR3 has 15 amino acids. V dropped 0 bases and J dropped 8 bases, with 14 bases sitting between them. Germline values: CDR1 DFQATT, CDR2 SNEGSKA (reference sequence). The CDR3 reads CSARDLTTWDSPLHF. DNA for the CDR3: TGCAGTGCTAGAGATCTCACTACGTGGGATTCACCCCTCCACTTT.

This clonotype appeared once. The CDR3 DNA is TGTGCCACCAGCAGAGATAGGGACTTTAATGGCTACACCTTC. As protein: CATSRDRDFNGYTF. The rearrangement links TRBV15 to TRBJ1-2; D possibly corresponds to TRBD1 (5 bases). This CDR3 comprises 14 residues. Trimming stripped 0 bases from V and 6 bases from J, with 11 bases between. CDR1 and CDR2 from the germline V gene are LNHNV and YYDKDF (reference sequence).

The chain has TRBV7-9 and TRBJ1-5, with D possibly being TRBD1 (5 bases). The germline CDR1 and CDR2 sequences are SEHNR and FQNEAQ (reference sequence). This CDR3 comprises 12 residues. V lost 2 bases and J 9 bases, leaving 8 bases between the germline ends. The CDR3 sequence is CASSLLGRPQHF. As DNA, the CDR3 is TGTGCCAGCAGCTTATTGGGGCGGCCCCAGCATTTT.

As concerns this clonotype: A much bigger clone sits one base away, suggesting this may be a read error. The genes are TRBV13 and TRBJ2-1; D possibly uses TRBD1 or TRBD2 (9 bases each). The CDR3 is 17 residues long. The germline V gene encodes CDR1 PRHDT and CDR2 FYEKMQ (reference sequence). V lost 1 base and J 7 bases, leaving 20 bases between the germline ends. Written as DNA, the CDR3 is TGTGCCAGCAGCTTAGCGGGCGGGGGGGACAGGGTAAATGAGCAGTTCTTC. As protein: CASSLAGGGDRVNEQFF.

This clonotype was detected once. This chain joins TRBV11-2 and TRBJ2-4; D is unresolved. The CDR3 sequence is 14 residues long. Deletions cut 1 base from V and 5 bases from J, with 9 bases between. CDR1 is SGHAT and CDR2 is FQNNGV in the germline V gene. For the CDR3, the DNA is TGTGCCAGCAGCTTAGGCCAGGCGGAAAACATTCAGTACTTC. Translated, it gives CASSLGQAENIQYF. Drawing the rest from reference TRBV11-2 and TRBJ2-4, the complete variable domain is EAGVAQSPRYKIIEKRQSVAFWCNPISGHATLYWYQQILGQGPKLLIQFQNNGVVDDSQLPKDRFSAERLKGVDSTLKIQPAKLEDSAVYLCASSLGQAENIQYFGAGTRLSVL.

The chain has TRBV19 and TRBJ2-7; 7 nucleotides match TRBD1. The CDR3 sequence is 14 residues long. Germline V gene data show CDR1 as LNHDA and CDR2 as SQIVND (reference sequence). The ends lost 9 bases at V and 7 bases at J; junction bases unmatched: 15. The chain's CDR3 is CASTGQGDYQEQYV. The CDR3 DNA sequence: TGTGCCAGCACGGGGCAGGGGGATTATCAAGAGCAGTACGTC.

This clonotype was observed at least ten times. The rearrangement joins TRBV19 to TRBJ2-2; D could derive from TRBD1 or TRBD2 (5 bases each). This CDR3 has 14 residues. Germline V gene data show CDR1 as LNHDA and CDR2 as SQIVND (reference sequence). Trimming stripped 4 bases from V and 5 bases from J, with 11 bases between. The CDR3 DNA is TGTGCCAGTAGTACAGGGACCGAGACCGGGGAGCTGTTTTTT. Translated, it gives CASSTGTETGELFF.

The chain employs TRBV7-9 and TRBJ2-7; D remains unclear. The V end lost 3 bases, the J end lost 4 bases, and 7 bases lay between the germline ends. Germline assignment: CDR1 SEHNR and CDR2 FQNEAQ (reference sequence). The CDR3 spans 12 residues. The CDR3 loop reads CASSFHGYEQYF. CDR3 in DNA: TGTGCCAGCAGCTTTCACGGGTACGAGCAGTACTTC.

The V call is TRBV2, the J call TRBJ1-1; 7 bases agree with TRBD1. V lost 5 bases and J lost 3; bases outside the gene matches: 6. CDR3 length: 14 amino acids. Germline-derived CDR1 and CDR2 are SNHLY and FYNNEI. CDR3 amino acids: CASSYRGRDTEAFF. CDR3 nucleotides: TGTGCCAGCAGTTACAGGGGTCGGGACACTGAAGCTTTCTTT. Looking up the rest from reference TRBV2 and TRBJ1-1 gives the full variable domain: EPEVTQTPSHQVTQMGQEVILRCVPISNHLYFYWYRQILGQKVEFLVSFYNNEISEKSEIFDDQFSVERPDGSNFTLKIRSTKLEDSAMYFCASSYRGRDTEAFFGQGTRLTVV.

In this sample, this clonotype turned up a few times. CDR3 sequence reads: CSVGSSYEQYF. CDR3 nucleotides: TGCAGCGTTGGGAGCTCCTACGAGCAGTACTTC. The genes are TRBV29-1 and TRBJ2-7; D gene uncertain. The CDR3 sequence is 11 residues long. Trimming shortened V by 4 bases and J by 0 bases, and 4 bases separated the two germline ends. Germline-derived CDR1 and CDR2 are SQVTM and ANQGSEA.

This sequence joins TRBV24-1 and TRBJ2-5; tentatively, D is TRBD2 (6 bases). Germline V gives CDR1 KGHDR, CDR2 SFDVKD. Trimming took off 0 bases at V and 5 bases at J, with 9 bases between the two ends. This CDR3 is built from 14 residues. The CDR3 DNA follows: TGTGCCACCAGTGATTTGGGAGGGTTGGAGACCCAGTACTTC. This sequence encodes CATSDLGGLETQYF.